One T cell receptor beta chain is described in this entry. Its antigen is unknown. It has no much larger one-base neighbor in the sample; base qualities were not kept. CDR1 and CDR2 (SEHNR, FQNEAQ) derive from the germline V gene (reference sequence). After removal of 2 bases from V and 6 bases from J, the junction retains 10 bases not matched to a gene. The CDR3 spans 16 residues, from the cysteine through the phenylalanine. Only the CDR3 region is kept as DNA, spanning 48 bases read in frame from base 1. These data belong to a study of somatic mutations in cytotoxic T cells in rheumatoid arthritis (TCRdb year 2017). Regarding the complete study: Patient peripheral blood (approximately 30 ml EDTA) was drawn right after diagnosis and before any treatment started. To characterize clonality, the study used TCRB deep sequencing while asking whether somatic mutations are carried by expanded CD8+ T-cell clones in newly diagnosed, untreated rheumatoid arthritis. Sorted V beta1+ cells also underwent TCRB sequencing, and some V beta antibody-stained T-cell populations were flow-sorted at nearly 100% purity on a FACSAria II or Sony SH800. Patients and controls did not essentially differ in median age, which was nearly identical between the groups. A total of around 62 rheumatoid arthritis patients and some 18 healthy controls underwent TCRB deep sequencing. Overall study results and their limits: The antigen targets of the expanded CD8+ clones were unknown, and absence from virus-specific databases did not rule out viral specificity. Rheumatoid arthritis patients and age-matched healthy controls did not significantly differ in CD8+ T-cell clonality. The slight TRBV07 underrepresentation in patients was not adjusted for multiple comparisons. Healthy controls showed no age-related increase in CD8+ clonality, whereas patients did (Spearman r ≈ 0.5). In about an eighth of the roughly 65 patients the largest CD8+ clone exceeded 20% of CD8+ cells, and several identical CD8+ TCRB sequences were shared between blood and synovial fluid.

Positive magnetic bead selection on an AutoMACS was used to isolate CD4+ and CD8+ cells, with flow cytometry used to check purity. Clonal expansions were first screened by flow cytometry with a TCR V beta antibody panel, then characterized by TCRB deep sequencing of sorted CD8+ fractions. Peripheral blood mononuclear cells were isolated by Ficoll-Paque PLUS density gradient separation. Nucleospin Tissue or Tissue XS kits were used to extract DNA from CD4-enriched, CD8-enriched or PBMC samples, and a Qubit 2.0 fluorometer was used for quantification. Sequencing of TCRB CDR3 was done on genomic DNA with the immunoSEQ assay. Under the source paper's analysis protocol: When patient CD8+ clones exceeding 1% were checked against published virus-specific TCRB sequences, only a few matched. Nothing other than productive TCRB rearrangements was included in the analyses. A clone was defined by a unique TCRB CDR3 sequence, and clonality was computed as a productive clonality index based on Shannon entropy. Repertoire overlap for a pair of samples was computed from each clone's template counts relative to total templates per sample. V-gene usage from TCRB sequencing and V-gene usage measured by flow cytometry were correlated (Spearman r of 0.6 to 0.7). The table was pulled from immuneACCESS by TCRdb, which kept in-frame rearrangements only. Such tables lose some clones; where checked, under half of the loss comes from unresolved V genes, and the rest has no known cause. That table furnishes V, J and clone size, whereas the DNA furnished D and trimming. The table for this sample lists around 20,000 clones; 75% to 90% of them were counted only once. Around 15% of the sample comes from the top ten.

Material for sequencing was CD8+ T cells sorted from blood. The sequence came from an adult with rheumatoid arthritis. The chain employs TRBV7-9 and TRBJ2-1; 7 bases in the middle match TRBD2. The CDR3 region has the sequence CASSLFAGRVVNEQFF. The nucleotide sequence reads TGTGCCAGCAGCTTATTCGCAGGGAGGGTGGTCAATGAGCAGTTCTTC.